This T cell receptor (beta chain) was observed in a study of cytomegalovirus exposure and HLA in healthy donors. Background on the study: The Caucasian-associated ancestry cluster held roughly 80% of around 380 genotyped donors.

In regard to this clone: The antigen remains unidentified.

Broader study findings: Of the V segments, some could not be distinguished, including TRBV6-2 and TRBV6-3, and were excluded. Association with HLA alleles at 0.05 false discovery rate was found for 16,951 TCR beta sequences in a later analysis. According to a later analysis, donors in an Asian-associated ancestry cluster reportedly had fewer N-insertions than the approximately 670-donor mean.

60 Vbeta and 13 Jbeta primers were used in PCR. Sequenced by immunoSEQ multiplex PCR; TCRdb stores in-frame clones only, minus some. The sample holds under 200,000 clones, 55% to 70% seen once. The germline V gene encodes CDR1 SGHDN and CDR2 FVKESK. Trimming at V came to 4 bases and at J to 0 bases, leaving 9 bases not matched to a gene. The CDR3 is made up of 16 amino acids. Material for sequencing was PBMCs. The chain recombines TRBV14 with TRBJ2-7; TRBD1 aligns across 7 bases. The sequence derives from a woman aged 35 to 49 in good health and CMV-seropositive. DNA for the CDR3: TGTGCCAGCAGCCTACATACAGGGGTAAGCTCCTACGAGCAGTACTTC. Translated: CASSLHTGVSSYEQYF.